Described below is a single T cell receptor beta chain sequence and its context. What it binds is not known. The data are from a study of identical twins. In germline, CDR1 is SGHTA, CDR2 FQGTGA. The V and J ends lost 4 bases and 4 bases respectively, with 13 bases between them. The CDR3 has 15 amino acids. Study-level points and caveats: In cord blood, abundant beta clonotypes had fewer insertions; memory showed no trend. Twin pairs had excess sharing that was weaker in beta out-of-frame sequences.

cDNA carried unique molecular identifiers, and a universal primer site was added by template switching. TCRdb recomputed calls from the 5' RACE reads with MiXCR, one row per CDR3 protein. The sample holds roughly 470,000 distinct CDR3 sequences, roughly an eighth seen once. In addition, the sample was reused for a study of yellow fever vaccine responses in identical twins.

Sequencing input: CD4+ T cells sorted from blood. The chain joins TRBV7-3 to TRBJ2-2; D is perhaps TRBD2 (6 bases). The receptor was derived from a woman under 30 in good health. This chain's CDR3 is CASSSSGLTTGELFF. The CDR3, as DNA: TGTGCCAGCAGCTCATCGGGACTCACCACCGGGGAGCTGTTTTTT.